This T cell receptor beta chain was recovered during a study of T cell clonality in common variable immunodeficiency. Findings and caveats of the study: What drives increased CVID clonality needs T cell subpopulation sequencing. Compared with controls, CVID subjects had fewer shared TCRbeta clones.

This clone occurred many times. Its antigen is still unknown. Caucasian heritage predominated among both patients and controls. Equal genomic DNA amounts from CVID and control samples were sequenced. TCRdb keeps only in-frame clones here, not all; method: immunoSEQ multiplex PCR. This sample has approximately 58,000 clones, each found more than once. The sample consisted of peripheral blood mononuclear cells. This clonotype was sampled from a person aged 18 to 75 in good health.

The CDR3 protein is CASSLRRGEGKLFF. The part of the CDR3 DNA that was read is TGTGCCAGCAGCTTACGAAGGGGCGAGGGAAAA. The chain has TRBV11-3 and TRBJ1-4; D perhaps matches TRBD1 (5 bases). The read terminates 3 residues before the CDR3 end, so the remaining end is supplied by the germline J gene. V was cut by 2 bases and J by 10 bases, with 14 bases left in between. This CDR3 contains 14 residues. Germline V gene data show CDR1 as SGHNT and CDR2 as YENEEA.